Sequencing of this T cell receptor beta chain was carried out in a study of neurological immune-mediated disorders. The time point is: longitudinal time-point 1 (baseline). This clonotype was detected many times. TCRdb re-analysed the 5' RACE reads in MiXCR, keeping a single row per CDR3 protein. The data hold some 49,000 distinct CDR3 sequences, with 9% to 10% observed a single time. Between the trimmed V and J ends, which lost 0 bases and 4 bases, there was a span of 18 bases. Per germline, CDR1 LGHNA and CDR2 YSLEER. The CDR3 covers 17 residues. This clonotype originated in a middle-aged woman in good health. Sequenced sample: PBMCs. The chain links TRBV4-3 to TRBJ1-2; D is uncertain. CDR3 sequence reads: CASSQDPRSVDFYGYTF. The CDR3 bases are TGCGCCAGCAGCCAAGATCCCCGCAGCGTCGACTTCTATGGCTACACCTTC.